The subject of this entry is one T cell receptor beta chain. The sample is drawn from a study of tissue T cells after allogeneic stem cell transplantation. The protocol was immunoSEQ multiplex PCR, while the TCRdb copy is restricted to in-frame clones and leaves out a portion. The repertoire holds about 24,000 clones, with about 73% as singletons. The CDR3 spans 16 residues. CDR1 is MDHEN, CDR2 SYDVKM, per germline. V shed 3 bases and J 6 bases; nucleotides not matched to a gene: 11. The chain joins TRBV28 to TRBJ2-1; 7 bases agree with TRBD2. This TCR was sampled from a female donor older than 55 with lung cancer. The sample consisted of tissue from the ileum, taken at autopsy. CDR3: CASSFRGAPGGNEQFF. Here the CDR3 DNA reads TGTGCCAGCAGTTTTCGGGGTGCCCCGGGGGGCAATGAGCAGTTCTTC.